This T cell receptor beta chain was sequenced during a study of blood T cell repertoires in COVID-19. Study-wide context: Some COVID-19 samples were acute and others convalescent; all came from the United States, Italy and Spain. The analysed material was cDNA or gDNA that came from T cells, B-cell-depleted T cells, or PBMCs.

Original handling: By means of reference gene primer amplification, nucleated cell counts were estimated. Sequenced by immunoSEQ multiplex PCR; TCRdb stores in-frame clones only, minus some. The D gene and trimming were derived from the DNA, and the V and J assignments and clone size from that table. The repertoire holds about 100,000 clones, about 90% seen once, with 5% in the top ten. Germline assignment: CDR1 MGHDK and CDR2 SYGVNS. The V segment lost 5 bases and the J segment 0 bases; nucleotides outside the gene matches: 8. This CDR3 is 17 amino acids long. This chain uses TRBV25-1 with TRBJ1-4, with 8 bases identical to TRBD1. The sequenced sample consisted of peripheral blood. This receptor was obtained from a human donor in a cohort sampled during active COVID-19. The CDR3 coding sequence is TGTGCCAGCAGTAGACCGGGACAGGCAGCAACTAATGAAAAACTGTTTTTT. It codes for CASSRPGQAATNEKLFF.